This entry lists 25 T cell receptor beta chains sequenced from one sample in a study of T-cell memory formation after mild COVID-19. In TCRdb, the 5' RACE reads were re-called with MiXCR into one record per CDR3 protein. Of 140,000 to 150,000 distinct CDR3 sequences in the sample, 20% to 25% were seen once. Source material: PBMCs or a T cell subset sorted from them (not recorded which). The receptors derive from an adult woman who had mild COVID-19 (a few samples of this study predate the infection). Cell type and time point are not known.

This clonotype occurred a few times. The chain recombines TRBV5-1 with TRBJ2-1; 7 bases line up with TRBD2. CDR3 length: 14 amino acids. Germline trimming cut 3 bases from V and 3 bases from J; bases unmatched to any gene: 3. The germline V gene has CDR1 SGHRS and CDR2 YFSETQ. The CDR3 here is CASSYRDYYNEQFF. The CDR3 DNA is TGCGCCAGCAGCTACCGGGACTACTACAATGAGCAGTTCTTC.

In its sample, this clonotype was seen a few times. V usage is TRBV12-3 or TRBV12-4 and J usage is TRBJ2-2; no clear D gene. The CDR3 consists of 11 residues. The V end lost 7 bases, the J end lost 4 bases, and 4 bases lay between the germline ends. The CDR3 region is CASILTGELFF. Written as DNA, the CDR3 is TGTGCCAGCATCCTCACCGGGGAGCTGTTTTTT.

CDR3 DNA sequence: TGTGCCAGCAGTGAATGGGGGGACCTGAGCGGTCCCCCTTACAATGAGCAGTTCTTC. It encodes CASSEWGDLSGPPYNEQFF. The genes are TRBV25-1 and TRBJ2-1, with TRBD2 as a possible D gene (6 bases). This CDR3 has 19 amino acids. Trimming pared 1 base from V and 4 bases from J, leaving 23 bases between. CDR1 MGHDK and CDR2 SYGVNS come from the germline V gene.

This clonotype was detected a few times. The chain couples TRBV5-1 to TRBJ2-7; TRBD1 might be the D (6 bases). Germline loops: CDR1 SGHRS, CDR2 YFSETQ. The CDR3 contains 14 residues. Trimming pared 5 bases from V and 3 bases from J, leaving 15 bases between. The CDR3 sequence: CASRATGGDYEQYF. The CDR3 nucleotides read TGCGCCAGCAGGGCGACAGGAGGAGACTACGAGCAGTACTTC.

The V and J genes are TRBV7-8 and TRBJ1-1, with D perhaps matching TRBD1 (6 bases). There are 14 residues in the CDR3. From germline, CDR1 is SGHVS and CDR2 FQNEAQ. Trimming took 3 bases from V and 4 from J, leaving 12 bases between them. The CDR3 DNA is TGTGCCAGCAGCTTTGGTGGGGGCTCCACTGAAGCTTTCTTT. Translation: CASSFGGGSTEAFF.

The gene calls are TRBV20-1 and TRBJ2-3; 11 bases align to TRBD2. In germline, CDR1 is DFQATT, CDR2 SNEGSKA (reference sequence). Germline trimming cut 5 bases from V and 4 bases from J; bases unmatched to any gene: 11. The CDR3 is 16 residues long. The CDR3 DNA reads TGCAGTGCTGAATCCATAGCGGGGGGGCTGGCAGATACGCAGTATTTT. Protein product: CSAESIAGGLADTQYF.

The chain couples TRBV2 to TRBJ1-5, with 9 bases lining up with TRBD1. The germline gives CDR1 SNHLY, CDR2 FYNNEI. The CDR3 is 17 amino acids. J gave up 5 bases and V 6 bases, and 14 bases lay outside the gene matches. The chain's CDR3 is CASRRSAPGQGYQPQHF. Here the CDR3 DNA reads TGTGCCAGCAGACGGTCGGCGCCGGGACAGGGATATCAGCCCCAGCATTTT.

The chain uses TRBV14 and TRBJ2-6; D is unresolved. Germline CDR1 SGHDN, CDR2 FVKESK. The CDR3 has 18 residues. V dropped 5 bases and J dropped 2 bases, with 19 bases sitting between them. The CDR3: CASSDIGYALPGANVLTF. The CDR3 coding sequence is TGTGCCAGCAGCGACATTGGGTACGCGTTGCCTGGGGCCAACGTCCTGACTTTC.

The chain links TRBV7-6 to TRBJ2-2; 10 nucleotides line up with TRBD1. V dropped 0 bases and J dropped 7; count of bases not matched to a gene: 2. Germline CDR1 reads SGHVS; CDR2 reads FNYEAQ. The CDR3 covers 15 residues. CDR3: CASSLAGQGIGELFF. In DNA, the CDR3 is TGTGCCAGCAGCTTAGCGGGACAGGGGATCGGGGAGCTGTTTTTT.

The chain combines TRBV30 with TRBJ1-3, with D tentatively TRBD1 (5 bases). CDR1 and CDR2 (germline): GTSNPN, SVGIG (reference sequence). V was clipped by 3 bases and J by 0 bases, with 12 bases between them. This CDR3 has 15 residues. CDR3 coding DNA: TGTGCCTGGAGAACCGGGACGGTCTCTGGAAACACCATATATTTT. Amino acid sequence: CAWRTGTVSGNTIYF.

The chain recombines TRBV5-6 with TRBJ2-1; D perhaps matches TRBD1 (6 bases). This CDR3 comprises 15 residues. V was shortened by 0 bases and J by 12 bases, with 19 bases between the two germline ends. Germline CDR1 SGHDT, CDR2 YYEEEE. CDR3: CASSLVGGADARQFF. The CDR3 bases are TGTGCCAGCAGCTTGGTTGGGGGCGCGGACGCTCGGCAGTTCTTC.

The chain carries TRBV5-1 and TRBJ2-1; D is possibly TRBD1 or TRBD2 (5 bases each). V was clipped by 8 bases and J by 0 bases, with 21 bases between them. The germline CDR1 and CDR2 sequences are SGHRS and YFSETQ. The CDR3 covers 17 residues. The CDR3 DNA follows: TGCGCCAGTGGGAATGGGTACGGGGCGAGCTCCTACAATGAGCAGTTCTTC. The encoded protein is CASGNGYGASSYNEQFF. The full variable domain, its missing parts supplied by reference TRBV5-1 and TRBJ2-1, is KAGVTQTPRYLIKTRGQQVTLSCSPISGHRSVSWYQQTPGQGLQFLFEYFSETQRNKGNFPGRFSGRQFSNSRSEMNVSTLELGDSALYLCASGNGYGASSYNEQFFGPGTRLTVL.

The V and J genes are TRBV29-1 and TRBJ2-3; 16 bases agree with TRBD2. Unmatched junction bases numbered 4, after V lost 3 bases and J lost 4 bases. The CDR3 consists of 16 residues. Germline V gene data show CDR1 as SQVTM and CDR2 as ANQGSEA. This CDR3 is CSVDGTSGGAADTQYF. DNA for the CDR3: TGCAGCGTTGACGGGACTAGCGGGGGGGCGGCAGATACGCAGTATTTT.

This clonotype was picked up a small number of times. J is TRBJ2-2 and V is TRBV3-1; D is ambiguous. The CDR3 is 14 residues long. Trimming stripped 4 bases from V and 3 bases from J, with 9 bases between. The germline V gene encodes CDR1 LGHDT and CDR2 YNNKEL (reference sequence). The CDR3 DNA follows: TGTGCCAGCAGCCCCACCCTCTACACCGGGGAGCTGTTTTTT. Translating it yields CASSPTLYTGELFF.

This clonotype was seen a few times. This sequence joins TRBV5-1 and TRBJ1-1; no clear D. The V end was cut by 6 bases, the J end by 0 bases, with 12 bases between. The CDR3 spans 14 residues. The germline V gene encodes CDR1 SGHRS and CDR2 YFSETQ. CDR3 bases: TGCGCCAGCACCTCTGGGGATTTGAACACTGAAGCTTTCTTT. Its protein product is CASTSGDLNTEAFF.

In its sample, this clonotype was seen a few times. The chain links TRBV7-8 to TRBJ2-7; D may correspond to TRBD1 or TRBD2 (5 bases each). The length of the CDR3 is 17 residues. V gave up 0 bases and J gave up 5 bases, with 20 bases separating them. Germline V CDR1 and CDR2: SGHVS, FQNEAQ. DNA for the CDR3: TGTGCCAGCAGCTTAGCAAGTCGATGGAGGCAGGGAGACGAGCAGTACTTC. Translating gives CASSLASRWRQGDEQYF.

The rearrangement uses TRBV5-1 and TRBJ2-2; D ambiguous. The V and J ends lost 7 bases and 5 bases respectively, with 12 bases between them. The CDR3 contains 13 residues. CDR1 and CDR2 from the germline V gene are SGHRS and YFSETQ. The CDR3 region is CASGPRTTGELFF. The DNA of the CDR3 is TGCGCCAGCGGCCCGAGAACGACCGGGGAGCTGTTTTTT.

The table lists this clonotype with a few counts. This sequence joins TRBV7-9 and TRBJ1-6, with a possible D match to TRBD1 (5 bases). Germline-derived CDR1 and CDR2 are SEHNR and FQNEAQ (reference sequence). The V end was cut by 4 bases, the J end by 9 bases, with 22 bases between. The CDR3 runs 17 residues. Here the CDR3 reads CASSSTRSAGPFSPLHF. For the CDR3, the DNA is TGTGCCAGCAGCTCAACTCGGAGTGCAGGGCCGTTTTCACCCCTCCACTTT.

This clonotype was seen only a few times. The chain combines TRBV24-1 with TRBJ2-3; no clear D gene. V was clipped by 7 bases and J by 3 bases, with 4 bases between them. Germline-derived CDR1 and CDR2 are KGHDR and SFDVKD. The CDR3 has 11 amino acids. Here the CDR3 reads CATRGTDTQYF. The CDR3 nucleotides read TGTGCCACCAGAGGAACAGATACGCAGTATTTT.

This chain joins TRBV20-1 and TRBJ2-1; the match to TRBD2 covers 7 bases. CDR3 length equals 14 residues. V was pared by 0 bases and J by 4 bases, with 3 bases of the junction left unmatched. Germline loops: CDR1 DFQATT, CDR2 SNEGSKA (reference sequence). CDR3: CSAREVAGYNEQFF. The CDR3 coding sequence is TGCAGTGCTAGAGAGGTAGCGGGTTACAATGAGCAGTTCTTC.

The chain couples TRBV30 to TRBJ2-7, with 7 positions matching TRBD2. The V and J ends lost 5 bases and 4 bases, in that order; junction bases with no gene match: 5. CDR1 and CDR2 from the germline V gene are GTSNPN and SVGIG (reference sequence). The CDR3 is 12 amino acids. The chain's CDR3 is CAWWSSGYEQYF. The CDR3 DNA follows: TGTGCCTGGTGGTCTAGCGGTTACGAGCAGTACTTC.

A few counts support this clonotype. CDR3 in amino acids: CASSFALGGDEQFF. Here the CDR3 DNA reads TGTGCCAGCAGTTTTGCCCTAGGAGGGGATGAGCAGTTCTTC. The gene calls are TRBV12-3 or TRBV12-4 and TRBJ2-1; TRBD2 is a possible D gene (6 bases). The CDR3 is 14 residues long. V lost 3 bases and J 8 bases, leaving 14 bases between the germline ends.

V and J are TRBV18 and TRBJ1-1; D unresolved. Germline CDR1 KGHSH, CDR2 LQKENI. CDR3 length: 15 residues. Trimming pared 0 bases from V and 2 bases from J, leaving 10 bases between. This CDR3 is CASSPPRAVNTEAFF. The CDR3 DNA sequence: TGTGCCAGCTCACCACCAAGGGCTGTTAACACTGAAGCTTTCTTT.

The V gene is TRBV27, the J gene TRBJ2-7; 8 positions match TRBD1. The length of the CDR3 is 12 residues. Germline V lookup: CDR1 MNHEY, CDR2 SMNVEV (reference sequence). V gave up 8 bases and J gave up 6 bases; unmatched junction bases: 6. The CDR3 DNA reads as TGTGCCAGCCGGACAGGGCTCGGCGAGCAGTACTTC. It codes for CASRTGLGEQYF.

This clonotype occurred many times. The genes are TRBV7-9 and TRBJ2-7; D unclear. Germline assignment: CDR1 SEHNR and CDR2 FQNEAQ (reference sequence). The ends were cut back, 2 bases at V and 1 base at J, with 3 bases in the middle. The CDR3 consists of 12 residues. The CDR3 DNA reads as TGTGCCAGCAGCTTAACGTCCTACGAGCAGTACTTC. This codes for CASSLTSYEQYF.